The rows below give T cell receptor beta chains drawn from one sample of a study of breast tumors, draining lymph nodes, adjacent tissues. A single record per CDR3 protein comes from TCRdb applying MiXCR to the multiplex PCR reads. This repertoire shows roughly 110,000 distinct CDR3 sequences, 30% found once; its top ten account for less than 6%. Sequencing input: axillary lymph node tissue. The receptors were sampled from a female donor with breast cancer. Some clones in this sample may be carry-over from other donors' samples. Each CDR3 is given with its conserved first and last residue. Fields, in order: V gene, J gene, CDR3 protein.

TRBV7-2,TRBJ2-1,CASSLAPGLAGEQFF
TRBV28,TRBJ2-3,CASSFWLAGDTQYF
TRBV24-1,TRBJ2-2,CATSDSSGRALTGELFF
TRBV5-1,TRBJ1-2,CASSLEGRTTYGYTF
TRBV7-8,TRBJ1-2,CASSLGSANYGYTF
TRBV7-3,TRBJ1-1,CASSLEGSDNTEAFF
TRBV18,TRBJ2-1,CASSPGLARNEQFF
TRBV5-4,TRBJ2-7,CASSLGGNSKQYF
TRBV27,TRBJ2-7,CASSLQGPLYEQYF
TRBV6-6,TRBJ2-3,CASTSWQGADTQYF
TRBV7-9,TRBJ2-6,CASICRGWGVGGANVLTF
TRBV7-9,TRBJ1-4,CASSFPSTTSEKLLF
TRBV4-1,TRBJ2-5,CASSQPRGKETQYF
TRBV7-3,TRBJ2-3,CASSFSGTLEDTQYF
TRBV6-2/TRBV6-3,TRBJ2-3,CASSSGRPDTQYF
TRBV7-9,TRBJ2-7,CASSEGLAGYDYEQYF
TRBV6-5,TRBJ2-1,CASSPPFRAGYNEQFF